This T cell receptor beta chain comes out of a study of blood T cell repertoires in COVID-19. About the study: Material from acute and convalescent COVID-19 was sourced from the United States, Italy and Spain. Sample material is recorded as cDNA or gDNA derived from T cells, B-cell-depleted T cells, or PBMCs.

Authors' methods: Amplified reference gene primers provided the basis for estimating nucleated cell counts. The table came from immunoSEQ multiplex PCR; TCRdb's copy has only in-frame clones and leaves some out. For V, J and clone size, that table is used; D and trimming come from the DNA. The table lists around 130,000 clones, roughly 84% of them singletons, with around 12% in the top ten. The CDR3 runs to 16 residues. Germline loops: CDR1 MGHRA, CDR2 YSYEKL. Deletions cut 0 bases from V and 1 base from J, with 10 bases between. This TCR came from a woman aged 25-40 years who had recovered from COVID-19. This chain uses TRBV4-1 with TRBJ2-1; D might be TRBD1 (5 bases). The sequencing input was peripheral blood. CDR3 DNA: TGCGCCAGCAGCCAAGATTCCAGGGTTTCCTACAATGAGCAGTTCTTC. Amino acids: CASSQDSRVSYNEQFF.